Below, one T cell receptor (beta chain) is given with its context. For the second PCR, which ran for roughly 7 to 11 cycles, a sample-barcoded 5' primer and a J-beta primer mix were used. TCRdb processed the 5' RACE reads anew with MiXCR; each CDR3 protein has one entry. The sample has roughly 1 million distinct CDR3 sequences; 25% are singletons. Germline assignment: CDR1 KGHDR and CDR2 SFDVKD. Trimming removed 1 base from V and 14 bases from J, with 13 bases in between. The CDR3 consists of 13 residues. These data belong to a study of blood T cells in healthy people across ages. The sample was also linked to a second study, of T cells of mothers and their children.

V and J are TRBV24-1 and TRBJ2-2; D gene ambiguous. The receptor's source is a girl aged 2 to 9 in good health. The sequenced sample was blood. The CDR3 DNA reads TGTGCCACCAGTGATTTTTCTACCACCCTTCTGTTTTTT. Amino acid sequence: CATSDFSTTLLFF.